This T cell receptor (beta chain) comes out of a study of blood T cell repertoires in COVID-19. About the research overall: Collection of acute and convalescent COVID-19 samples took place in the United States, Italy and Spain. From T cells, B-cell-depleted T cells, or PBMCs came the material, which was cDNA or gDNA.

Germline V gives CDR1 SGHDT, CDR2 YYEEEE. Trimming took off 2 bases at V and 2 bases at J, with 11 bases between the two ends. This CDR3 comprises 14 residues. TCRdb keeps only in-frame clones here, not all; method: immunoSEQ multiplex PCR. The table records 80,000 to 100,000 clones, about 86% of them present only once. Of note for this clone: The same CDR3 can be traced to other DNA sequences in this sample.

Specimen: peripheral blood. V is TRBV5-6 and J is TRBJ2-7; D is perhaps TRBD2 (5 bases). The receptor was derived from a woman aged 60-75 years in a cohort sampled during active or convalescent COVID-19. The CDR3 DNA reads TGTGCCAGCAGCTTTAGGACTGGCACCTACGAGCAGTACTTC. It codes for CASSFRTGTYEQYF.